This TCR beta chain was sequenced in a study of blood T cell repertoires in COVID-19. Study in general: T cells, B-cell-depleted T cells, or PBMCs provided the cDNA or gDNA that served as material.

Repertoires were generated with immunoSEQ multiplex PCR, while TCRdb's copy carries only in-frame clones and drops some. The data show approximately 190,000 clones, with 65% to 85% seen just once and more than 4.5% held by the top ten. From germline, CDR1 is MDHEN and CDR2 SYDVKM. Trimming at V came to 6 bases and at J to 3 bases, leaving 9 bases not matched to a gene. This CDR3 has 15 residues. The V gene is TRBV28, the J gene TRBJ2-7; 9 nucleotides align to TRBD1. The receptor's source is a woman in her twenties or thirties with acute or convalescent COVID-19. The sample was peripheral blood. In DNA, the CDR3 is TGTGCCAGCAGACGTACCGGGACAGGGCTCTACGAGCAGTACTTC. As protein: CASRRTGTGLYEQYF. Drawing the rest from reference TRBV28 and TRBJ2-7, the complete variable domain is DVKVTQSSRYLVKRTGEKVFLECVQDMDHENMFWYRQDPGLGLRLIYFSYDVKMKEKGDIPEGYSVSREKKERFSLILESASTNQTSMYLCASRRTGTGLYEQYFGPGTRLTVT.